This passage covers 29 T cell receptor beta chains from one sample sequenced in a study of molecular identifiers for immune sequencing clone quantification. TCRdb re-called the PCR reads through MiXCR, storing one row per CDR3 protein. The data show a few hundred thousand distinct CDR3 sequences, about a quarter seen once. The specimen was naive CD8+ T cells from blood, with Jurkat cell RNA spiked in. The subset denotes: FACS-sorted CD8+CD4-CCR7+CD45RA+ naive T cells. All receptors derive from a human donor in good health. Some libraries in this study had Jurkat cell RNA spiked in.

This clonotype showed up just a few times. The chain joins TRBV7-2 to TRBJ2-7; no clear D. Trimming stripped 1 base from V and 3 bases from J, with 10 bases between. The CDR3 extends over 14 amino acids. In germline, CDR1 is SGHTA, CDR2 FQGNSA. DNA of the CDR3: TGTGCCAGCAGCTTAGAATTACTCGTCTACGAGCAGTACTTC. Translation gives CASSLELLVYEQYF.

This clonotype was seen just once. A much larger clone lies one base from this, so it may be a read error. This chain links TRBV7-9 with TRBJ1-6; 8 bases fit TRBD1. The CDR3 runs to 11 residues. Germline assignment: CDR1 SEHNR and CDR2 FQNEAQ (reference sequence). With V trimmed by 5 bases and J by 14 bases, 2 bases remained unmatched. The DNA of the CDR3 is TGTGCCAGCAGCCAGGACAGGGCCCTCCACTTT. Its translation is CASSQDRALHF.

This clonotype was observed a handful of times. This chain joins TRBV28 and TRBJ1-5; D might be TRBD1 (6 bases). Germline CDR1 reads MDHEN; CDR2 reads SYDVKM. Between the trimmed V and J ends, which lost 3 bases and 5 bases, there was a span of 11 bases. The CDR3 totals 14 residues. For the CDR3, the DNA is TGTGCCAGCAGTTTTTCCCAGGGGCATCAGCCCCAGCATTTT. Its protein product is CASSFSQGHQPQHF.

This clonotype was seen ten or more times. The chain recombines TRBV20-1 with TRBJ2-7, with 7 bases lining up with TRBD2. CDR1 is DFQATT and CDR2 is SNEGSKA in the germline V gene (reference sequence). The CDR3 is made up of 14 amino acids. V dropped 0 bases and J dropped 3; count of bases not matched to a gene: 5. CDR3 sequence: CSARELAPSYEQYF. The CDR3 bases are TGCAGTGCTAGAGAACTAGCGCCAAGCTACGAGCAGTACTTC.

This clonotype came up a few times. J is TRBJ1-1 and V is TRBV29-1; TRBD1 matches at 8 bases. CDR1 is SQVTM, CDR2 ANQGSEA, per germline. This CDR3 spans 13 amino acids. Losses at the gene ends were 7 bases for V and 8 bases for J; bases not matched to a gene: 12. The CDR3 coding sequence is TGCAGCGCCGTGGGACAGGAGGGGGTCGAAGCTTTCTTT. Amino acid sequence: CSAVGQEGVEAFF.

This clonotype turned up a few times. The chain is built from TRBV5-5 and TRBJ2-7, with no clear D. Germline-derived CDR1 and CDR2 are SGHKS and YYEKEE (reference sequence). The CDR3 is 13 amino acids. Trimming removed 6 bases at V and 3 bases at J, with 13 bases between. CDR3 region: CASTNGVDYEQYF. The CDR3 DNA reads TGTGCCAGCACTAACGGTGTAGACTACGAGCAGTACTTC.

CDR3 nucleotides: TGTGCCAGCAGTTTTCAAACTCAGAGGGGCTACACCTTC. As protein: CASSFQTQRGYTF. The chain has TRBV28 and TRBJ1-2; D uncertain. Germline CDR1 MDHEN, CDR2 SYDVKM. This CDR3 contains 13 residues. V dropped 3 bases and J dropped 8 bases, with 13 bases sitting between them.

With respect to this clonotype: A much larger clone differs by one base, so this may be a read error. The chain links TRBV24-1 to TRBJ2-4, with D maybe TRBD1 (5 bases). CDR1 and CDR2 from the germline V gene are KGHDR and SFDVKD. This CDR3 spans 16 amino acids. V gave up 4 bases and J gave up 0 bases, with 12 bases separating them. This CDR3 reads CATSETAKQAKNIQYF. DNA of the CDR3: TGTGCCACCAGTGAGACAGCTAAACAAGCCAAAAACATTCAGTACTTC.

Ten or more counts support this clonotype. The CDR3 DNA sequence: TGTGCCAGCAGCCCCAGCGACGGGCGGTACTACGAGCAGTACTTC. Residues: CASSPSDGRYYEQYF. J is TRBJ2-7 and V is TRBV7-2, with D uncertain. The length of the CDR3 is 15 residues. Trimming removed 5 bases from V and 3 bases from J, with 17 bases in between. Germline CDR1 reads SGHTA; CDR2 reads FQGNSA.

This clonotype was seen a single time. V usage is TRBV28 and J usage is TRBJ1-4; the D gene is possibly TRBD1 (5 bases). Between the trimmed V and J ends, which lost 3 bases and 6 bases, there was a span of 8 bases. Looked up from germline, CDR1 is MDHEN and CDR2 is SYDVKM. The CDR3 runs to 13 residues. CDR3 in DNA: TGTGCCAGCAGTTTTCGGGGCCATGAAAAACTGTTTTTT. This codes for CASSFRGHEKLFF.

Comment on this clonotype: A much larger clone lies one base from this, so it may be a read error. The final CDR3 position lacks the conserved phenylalanine or tryptophan, pointing to a likely read error. The chain joins TRBV7-6 to TRBJ2-3; D is uncertain. V was clipped by 0 bases and J by 6 bases, with 10 bases between them. Germline values: CDR1 SGHVS, CDR2 FNYEAQ. The CDR3 consists of 14 residues. The CDR3 reads CASSLAGYRDTQYL. In DNA form, the CDR3 reads TGTGCCAGCAGCTTAGCAGGGTATCGGGATACGCAGTATTTA.

The sample holds many counts of this clonotype. The rearrangement joins TRBV5-1 to TRBJ2-1, with a tentative D call TRBD1 (5 bases). Germline V lookup: CDR1 SGHRS, CDR2 YFSETQ. V was pared by 2 bases and J by 1 base, with 7 bases between. The CDR3 runs 14 residues. CDR3 amino acids: CASSFPGSYNEQFF. CDR3 nucleotides: TGCGCCAGCAGCTTTCCAGGGTCCTACAATGAGCAGTTCTTC.

Regarding this clonotype: Lacking the conserved final phenylalanine or tryptophan, this CDR3 likely reflects a read error. The chain combines TRBV27 with TRBJ2-7; the D gene is possibly TRBD1 (7 bases). V was pared by 3 bases and J by 3 bases, with 15 bases between. In germline, CDR1 is MNHEY, CDR2 SMNVEV (reference sequence). There are 15 residues in the CDR3. CDR3 protein: CASSFGAGGYYEQYL. The CDR3 coding sequence is TGTGCCAGCAGTTTCGGGGCAGGGGGGTACTACGAGCAGTACCTC.

This clonotype was observed many times. The V and J genes are TRBV9 and TRBJ2-3, with 13 bases lining up with TRBD2. CDR1 is SGDLS, CDR2 YYNGEE, per germline. The CDR3 totals 18 residues. The trim removed 3 bases at V and 1 base at J, leaving 8 bases unmatched. The CDR3 region has the DNA TGTGCCAGCAGCGCACGACTAGCGGGGGGTCTAGGCACAGATACGCAGTATTTT. It is translated as CASSARLAGGLGTDTQYF.

This clonotype was seen many times. The gene calls are TRBV7-9 and TRBJ2-7; weak D call: TRBD2 (6 bases). This CDR3 has 13 amino acids. Trimming stripped 3 bases from V and 3 bases from J, with 9 bases between. CDR1 is SEHNR, CDR2 FQNEAQ, per germline (reference sequence). CDR3 bases: TGTGCCAGCAGCTTCCCCGGGGGCTACGAGCAGTACTTC. It codes for CASSFPGGYEQYF.

Concerning this clonotype itself: Being one base from a much bigger clone, this may be a read error. The gene calls are TRBV29-1 and TRBJ1-1; no reliable D call. Deletions cut 7 bases from V and 3 bases from J, with 9 bases between. The CDR3 is made up of 11 amino acids. From germline, CDR1 is SQVTM and CDR2 ANQGSEA. The CDR3 DNA sequence: TGCAGCGGTAAAAGTGACACTGAAGCTTTCTTT. It is translated as CSGKSDTEAFF. Complete variable domain (other parts from reference TRBV29-1 and TRBJ1-1): SAVISQKPSRDICQRGTSLTIQCQVDSQVTMMFWYRQQPGQSLTLIATANQGSEATYESGFVIDKFPISRPNLTFSTLTVSNMSPEDSSIYLCSGKSDTEAFFGQGTRLTVV.

This clonotype was detected a few times. The V call is TRBV5-1, the J call TRBJ1-4; 7 bases are shared with TRBD1. CDR3 length: 16 amino acids. V was clipped by 4 bases and J by 5 bases; unmatched bases: 11. Germline lookup yields CDR1 SGHRS and CDR2 YFSETQ. The CDR3 protein is CASSPFGQDGNEKLFF. CDR3 nucleotide sequence: TGCGCCAGCAGCCCCTTTGGACAGGATGGCAATGAAAAACTGTTTTTT.

This clonotype has ten or more counts. This sequence joins TRBV7-9 and TRBJ2-2; D is unclear. Trimming cost V 2 bases and J 2 bases, with 6 bases left between them. The CDR3 length is 14 residues. Germline assignment: CDR1 SEHNR and CDR2 FQNEAQ (reference sequence). The CDR3 reads CASSLPANTGELFF. The CDR3 DNA sequence: TGTGCCAGCAGCTTACCTGCAAACACCGGGGAGCTGTTTTTT.

This clonotype was seen a handful of times. The CDR3 carries no conserved terminal phenylalanine or tryptophan, so it likely arises from a read error. The chain employs TRBV7-9 and TRBJ2-7; 9 bases are shared with TRBD2. Losses at the gene ends were 5 bases for V and 4 bases for J; bases not matched to a gene: 12. Germline lookup yields CDR1 SEHNR and CDR2 FQNEAQ (reference sequence). The length of the CDR3 is 16 residues. The CDR3 sequence is CASSRGPGLADYEQYY. The CDR3 coding sequence is TGTGCCAGCAGCCGCGGACCGGGACTAGCAGATTACGAGCAGTACTAC.

This clonotype was observed a few times. The chain uses TRBV27 and TRBJ2-7, with 12 bases fitting TRBD2. CDR3 length equals 14 residues. Germline CDR1 and CDR2: MNHEY and SMNVEV (reference sequence). Trimming removed 8 bases from V and 5 bases from J; junction bases left unmatched: 7. This chain's CDR3 is CASGLAGGPNEQYF. The CDR3 DNA reads TGTGCCAGCGGTCTAGCGGGAGGGCCCAACGAGCAGTACTTC.

Comment on this clonotype: Its ends do not fully match the called genes, so a read error is possible. V usage is TRBV4-1 and J usage is TRBJ2-2; D may be TRBD2 (6 bases). The length of the CDR3 is 14 residues. Germline CDR1 MGHRA, CDR2 YSYEKL. The CDR3: CASSQDWGPGGLFF. DNA of the CDR3: TGCGCCAGCAGCCAAGATTGGGGTCCCGGGGGGCTGTTTTTT.

This rearrangement joins TRBV6-6 to TRBJ2-7; D may be TRBD2 (6 bases). The length of the CDR3 is 13 residues. CDR1 and CDR2 from the germline V gene are MNHNY and SVGAGI (reference sequence). The V end was cut by 4 bases, the J end by 5 bases, with 12 bases between. CDR3 in DNA: TGTGCCAGCAGTTCTCGCGGGGATAACGAGCAGTACTTC. It yields the protein CASSSRGDNEQYF.

This CDR3 is CASSQERAGREQYF. In nucleotides, the CDR3 is TGCGCCAGCAGCCAAGAGAGGGCAGGGAGGGAGCAGTACTTC. The chain employs TRBV4-3 and TRBJ2-7; possibly TRBD2 for D (6 bases). The CDR3 totals 14 residues. The V gene's germline CDR1 is LGHNA and CDR2 YSLEER. V was pared by 0 bases and J by 7 bases, with 13 bases between.

Notes on this clonotype: A much larger clone differs by one base, so this may be a read error. The rearrangement uses TRBV6-5 and TRBJ1-2; D gene uncertain. There are 12 residues in the CDR3. CDR1 is MNHEY, CDR2 SVGAGI, per germline. DNA of the CDR3: TGTACCAGCAGTCCAGGACGGAATGGCTACACCTTC. It specifies CTSSPGRNGYTF.

The chain employs TRBV27 and TRBJ1-6; a weak D match, TRBD1 (5 bases). V was trimmed by 7 bases and J by 7 bases, leaving 14 bases between them. CDR1 is MNHEY and CDR2 is SMNVEV in the germline V gene (reference sequence). The CDR3 is made up of 14 amino acids. The CDR3 protein is CASTTGTGNSPLHF. CDR3 DNA: TGTGCCAGCACGACTGGGACGGGGAATTCACCCCTCCACTTT.

The rearrangement joins TRBV27 to TRBJ2-3; 11 bases fit TRBD2. The CDR3 has 14 amino acids. The V and J ends lost 5 bases and 5 bases, in that order; junction bases with no gene match: 3. In germline, CDR1 is MNHEY, CDR2 SMNVEV (reference sequence). For the CDR3, the DNA is TGTGCCAGCAGTCAAGGACTAGCGGGAGATACGCAGTATTTT. Translation: CASSQGLAGDTQYF.

This clonotype was recorded many times. The V call is TRBV5-1, the J call TRBJ2-3; 8 bases fit TRBD2. Looked up from germline, CDR1 is SGHRS and CDR2 is YFSETQ. Unmatched junction bases numbered 14, after V lost 4 bases and J lost 4 bases. CDR3 length: 17 amino acids. The CDR3: CASSPPQAGVAADTQYF. The CDR3, as DNA: TGCGCCAGCAGCCCGCCCCAAGCGGGAGTTGCAGCAGATACGCAGTATTTT.

This clonotype was detected ten times or more. V gene TRBV14 combines with J gene TRBJ1-2; D uncertain. Germline V gene data show CDR1 as SGHDN and CDR2 as FVKESK. The V end was cut by 1 base, the J end by 4 bases, with 10 bases between. This CDR3 spans 14 amino acids. The CDR3 here is CASSQGTRVYGYTF. The DNA of the CDR3 is TGTGCCAGCAGCCAAGGGACTCGAGTCTATGGCTACACCTTC.

The rearrangement uses TRBV27 and TRBJ2-5, with D possibly matching TRBD1 (6 bases). The CDR3 sequence is 15 residues long. The ends were cut back, 5 bases at V and 1 base at J, with 14 bases in the middle. Germline V lookup: CDR1 MNHEY, CDR2 SMNVEV (reference sequence). CDR3 DNA: TGTGCCAGCAGTACAAGACAGGCCTTCCAAGAGACCCAGTACTTC. Translating it yields CASSTRQAFQETQYF.